The rows below give T cell receptor beta chains drawn from one sample of a study of T cells after yellow fever vaccination. TCRdb itself ran the 5' RACE reads through MiXCR, one entry per CDR3 protein. The data hold some 320,000 distinct CDR3 sequences, with about 4% observed a single time. The sample here was PBMCs, taken 5 days after the yellow fever booster vaccination. The receptors derive from a man between 18 and 29 years old who received the YFV17D yellow fever vaccine. Both conserved end residues are part of each CDR3. A D gene is named only where the DNA matches it firmly. Expanded clones are given a class, and other clones once, few, many or no size at all.

j_gene,abundance,v_gene,len,d_gene,CDR3nt,CDR3aa
TRBJ1-1,-,TRBV6-5,13,TRBD1,TGTGCCAGCAATTTCCAGGGGGGCACTGAAGCTTTCTTT,CASNFQGGTEAFF
TRBJ1-4,many,TRBV5-1,15,TRBD1,TGCGCCAGCAGCCCCCTGGGGACAGGGGATGAAAAACTGTTTTTT,CASSPLGTGDEKLFF
TRBJ2-3,-,TRBV6-5,14,-,TGTGCCAGCAGATCCCCAGGAGGCACAGATACGCAGTATTTT,CASRSPGGTDTQYF
TRBJ1-1,few,TRBV11-2,11,-,TGTGCCAGCAGGGATGGTTTTGAAGCTTTCTTT,CASRDGFEAFF
TRBJ1-4,-,TRBV5-5,13,TRBD1,TGTGCCAGCAGCCGGACAGGGGTCGAAAAACTGTTTTTT,CASSRTGVEKLFF
TRBJ1-6,many,TRBV15,14,-,TGTGCCACCAGCAGAGGAGGGAATAATTCACCCCTCCACTTT,CATSRGGNNSPLHF
TRBJ2-1,-,TRBV6-5,13,TRBD2,TGTGCCAGCAGATGGCGGGGGGCAGATGAGCAGTTCTTC,CASRWRGADEQFF
TRBJ1-1,many,TRBV5-5,14,-,TGTGCCAGCAGCTTGGCGGGTCCGAACACTGAAGCTTTCTTT,CASSLAGPNTEAFF
TRBJ1-5,many,TRBV20-1,13,TRBD1,TGCAGTGCTAGAGATGACAGGGGTCAAGCCCAGCATTTT,CSARDDRGQAQHF
TRBJ2-7,many,TRBV10-1,14,-,TGCGCCAGCAGCCCGAGAGGCCCCCCCTACGAGCAGTACTTC,CASSPRGPPYEQYF
TRBJ2-7,few,TRBV12-3/TRBV12-4,12,-,TGTGCCAGCCGGGACACGGACTACGAGCAGTACTTC,CASRDTDYEQYF
TRBJ2-1,-,TRBV20-1,15,-,TGCAGTGCTAGACCCTTGGAAAGCTCCTACAATGAGCAGTTCTTC,CSARPLESSYNEQFF
TRBJ2-1,-,TRBV7-2,13,-,TGTGCCAGCAGCACCCCGACGGACGAGGAGCAGTTCTTC,CASSTPTDEEQFF
TRBJ2-5,-,TRBV7-2,18,TRBD2,TGTGCCAGCAGCTTAATGGCGACTAGCGGGGGGGCGCCTTGGACCCAGTACTTC,CASSLMATSGGAPWTQYF
TRBJ2-3,many,TRBV5-1,14,-,TGCGCCAGCAGCGCGGGGGCGGCGGGAGATACGCAGTATTTT,CASSAGAAGDTQYF
TRBJ2-2,-,TRBV29-1,14,-,TGCAGCGTTGGACCTACGCTCAACACCGGGGAGCTGTTTTTT,CSVGPTLNTGELFF
TRBJ1-6,many,TRBV12-3/TRBV12-4,14,-,TGTGCCAGCAGTCTCTCCAGGGCCAATTCACCCCTCCACTTT,CASSLSRANSPLHF
TRBJ2-1,-,TRBV4-2,14,-,TGTGCCAGCAGCCAACAAGTACTGGGCAATGAGCAGTTCTTC,CASSQQVLGNEQFF
TRBJ1-3,-,TRBV4-3,15,-,TGCGCCAGCAGCCGTCTACAGGGAGCCGGAAACACCATATATTTT,CASSRLQGAGNTIYF
TRBJ1-2,few,TRBV4-3,17,-,TGCGCCAGCAGCCAAGATCCCCGAGGACAGCGCCAGGGTGGCTACACCTTC,CASSQDPRGQRQGGYTF
TRBJ2-1,-,TRBV6-1,15,TRBD1,TGTGCCATTTACGTCCGGGACAGGGTCTACAATGAGCAGTTCTTC,CAIYVRDRVYNEQFF
TRBJ2-3,many,TRBV20-1,15,TRBD1,TGCAGTGCTATGCCCGGGACAGGGGCAACTGATACGCAGTATTTT,CSAMPGTGATDTQYF
TRBJ2-2,many,TRBV10-3,15,-,TGTGCCATCAATAGGGGGGACCTAAACACCGGGGAGCTGTTTTTT,CAINRGDLNTGELFF
TRBJ2-3,few,TRBV10-3,19,TRBD2,TGTGCCATCAGACCCCTATGGGCTAGCGGGGGGGCAGAACGAGATACGCAGTATTTT,CAIRPLWASGGAERDTQYF
TRBJ2-1,-,TRBV5-5,15,TRBD2,TGTGCCAGCAGCTTCGAGCGGGGGGGCGGCCGGGAGCAGTTCTTC,CASSFERGGGREQFF
TRBJ2-5,few,TRBV20-1,14,TRBD2,TGCAGTGCTCCTCTAGCGGGGGCCGTTCGGGACCAGTACTTC,CSAPLAGAVRDQYF
TRBJ2-3,-,TRBV6-5,13,-,TGTGCCAGCAGCAACGGGGGAGCAGATACGCAGTATTTT,CASSNGGADTQYF
TRBJ1-6,-,TRBV6-5,17,-,TGTGCCAGCAGTTACTCGAAGGGTCGGGGACGGAATTCACCCCTCCACTTT,CASSYSKGRGRNSPLHF
TRBJ1-4,few,TRBV4-3,15,-,TGCGCCAGCAGCTCTCATGGGGGGGGAGATGAAAAACTGTTTTTT,CASSSHGGGDEKLFF
TRBJ2-5,-,TRBV7-9,13,-,TGTGCCAGCAGCTTCACAGGGAGCGAGACCCAGTACTTC,CASSFTGSETQYF
TRBJ1-6,many,TRBV10-2,14,TRBD1,TGCGCCAGCAGCCGACAGGGAATTAATTCACCCCTCCACTTT,CASSRQGINSPLHF